This entry lists 22 T cell receptor beta chains sequenced from one sample in a study of T cell responses to AZD1222 COVID-19 vaccine. The assay was immunoSEQ multiplex PCR, and TCRdb's table has in-frame clones only and misses some. Among some 97,000 clones listed, around nine tenths were seen once. Sequenced material: peripheral blood, taken on day 0 of AZD1222 vaccination. Receptors were obtained from an adult in good health.

The chain couples TRBV6-6 to TRBJ2-2; a possible D gene is TRBD2 (5 bases). The CDR3 runs to 17 residues. V was trimmed by 5 bases and J by 9 bases, leaving 25 bases between them. Germline lookup yields CDR1 MNHNY and CDR2 SVGAGI (reference sequence). In nucleotides, the CDR3 is TGTGCCAGCAGTCCCACACTAGTGGGCGACCGATTGTGGGAGCTGTTTTTT. Encoded protein: CASSPTLVGDRLWELFF.

CDR3 amino acids: CASSIGREYGYTF. The CDR3 bases are TGTGCCAGTAGTATAGGCCGGGAGTATGGCTACACCTTC. J is TRBJ1-2 and V is TRBV19, with D hard to call. This CDR3 region has 13 residues. The germline CDR1 and CDR2 sequences are LNHDA and SQIVND (reference sequence). Between the trimmed V and J ends, which lost 1 base and 5 bases, there was a span of 8 bases.

The chain recombines TRBV2 with TRBJ1-5, with D maybe TRBD1 (6 bases). V was trimmed by 7 bases and J by 7 bases, leaving 17 bases between them. The CDR3 totals 14 residues. Per germline, CDR1 SNHLY and CDR2 FYNNEI. The CDR3 is CASTRTVGRQPQHF. The CDR3 DNA sequence: TGTGCCAGCACTCGGACAGTGGGGCGCCAGCCCCAGCATTTT.

The chain couples TRBV7-2 to TRBJ1-2; 7 bases are shared with TRBD1. Germline V gene data show CDR1 as SGHTA and CDR2 as FQGNSA. The trim removed 4 bases at V and 4 bases at J, leaving 9 bases unmatched. The length of the CDR3 is 15 residues. CDR3 region: CASSYRGREAYGYTF. CDR3 DNA sequence: TGTGCCAGCAGCTATAGGGGGCGAGAAGCCTATGGCTACACCTTC.

V and J are TRBV19 and TRBJ2-2; unclear D gene. The CDR3 totals 13 residues. Trimming left V 2 bases short and J 5 bases short, with 6 bases between. Looked up from germline, CDR1 is LNHDA and CDR2 is SQIVND (reference sequence). The CDR3 sequence is CASSIITTGELFF. The CDR3 DNA reads as TGTGCCAGTAGTATAATTACGACCGGGGAGCTGTTTTTT.

The chain couples TRBV28 to TRBJ1-6; possible D gene TRBD1, 6 bases. In germline, CDR1 is MDHEN, CDR2 SYDVKM. This CDR3 spans 13 amino acids. The V gene lost 2 bases and the J gene lost 11 bases, with 10 bases spanning the gap. CDR3 coding DNA: TGTGCCAGCAGTTTAAAGGGGGGTCCACCCCTCCACTTT. It encodes CASSLKGGPPLHF. Complete variable domain (other parts from reference TRBV28 and TRBJ1-6): DVKVTQSSRYLVKRTGEKVFLECVQDMDHENMFWYRQDPGLGLRLIYFSYDVKMKEKGDIPEGYSVSREKKERFSLILESASTNQTSMYLCASSLKGGPPLHFGNGTRLTVT.

The V gene is TRBV19, the J gene TRBJ1-4; 8 bases fit TRBD1. The CDR3 contains 16 residues. The germline gives CDR1 LNHDA, CDR2 SQIVND (reference sequence). The ends lost 4 bases at V and 8 bases at J; junction bases unmatched: 12. This chain's CDR3 is CASSTAGTGLGEKLFF. The CDR3 nucleotides read TGTGCCAGTAGTACCGCCGGGACAGGACTAGGAGAAAAACTGTTTTTT. The full variable domain, with the rest looked up from reference TRBV19 and TRBJ1-4, is DGGITQSPKYLFRKEGQNVTLSCEQNLNHDAMYWYRQDPGQGLRLIYYSQIVNDFQKGDIAEGYSVSREKKESFPLTVTSAQKNPTAFYLCASSTAGTGLGEKLFFGSGTQLSVL.

This sequence joins TRBV7-9 and TRBJ1-1; D unresolved. The CDR3 contains 15 residues. The V gene lost 5 bases and the J gene lost 1 base, with 14 bases spanning the gap. The germline V gene has CDR1 SEHNR and CDR2 FQNEAQ (reference sequence). DNA for the CDR3: TGTGCCAGCAGCCTACTGGCACCGACGAACACTGAAGCTTTCTTT. It is translated as CASSLLAPTNTEAFF.

The chain recombines TRBV2 with TRBJ1-1; D is possibly TRBD1 (5 bases). In germline, CDR1 is SNHLY, CDR2 FYNNEI. Trimming took 4 bases from V and 1 from J, leaving 13 bases between them. This CDR3 has 15 residues. The CDR3, as DNA: TGTGCCAGCAGTGTATCCAGGGCTGGGAACACTGAAGCTTTCTTT. Translated, it gives CASSVSRAGNTEAFF.

The chain joins TRBV19 to TRBJ1-1; D uncertain. The CDR3 covers 14 residues. V was cut by 5 bases and J by 1 base, with 11 bases left in between. From germline, CDR1 is LNHDA and CDR2 SQIVND (reference sequence). The CDR3 bases are TGTGCCAGTAGTGCTACACGGTCGAACACTGAAGCTTTCTTT. It specifies CASSATRSNTEAFF.

The chain has TRBV3-1 (or the pseudogene TRBV3-2) and TRBJ2-2; the D is unclear. The germline CDR1 and CDR2 sequences are LGHDT and YNNKEL (reference sequence). This CDR3 has 14 amino acids. V was cut by 4 bases and J by 1 base, with 7 bases left in between. The CDR3 loop is CASSPVGNTGELFF. The CDR3 DNA follows: TGTGCCAGCAGCCCAGTCGGGAACACCGGGGAGCTGTTTTTT.

There are a few counts of this clone. The V and J genes are TRBV6-2 or TRBV6-3 and TRBJ1-1; the D is unclear. The CDR3 has 14 amino acids. The V gene's germline CDR1 is MNHEY and CDR2 SVGEGT. V dropped 0 bases and J dropped 3 bases, with 8 bases sitting between them. The CDR3 sequence: CASSYSLFDTEAFF. The CDR3 bases are TGTGCCAGCAGTTACTCTCTATTCGACACTGAAGCTTTCTTT.

As for this clone: One end of the junction fails to match germline, which may point to a read error. V and J are TRBV29-1 and TRBJ1-5, with no clear D. CDR1 and CDR2 (germline): SQVTM, ANQGSEA. The CDR3 has 13 amino acids. The CDR3 DNA reads as TGCAGCGTTCAAGAACTCGGGGATCAGCCCCAGCATTTT. This gives the protein CSVQELGDQPQHF.

Remarks on this clone: Other DNA sequences in the sample encode the same CDR3. The chain carries TRBV3-1 (or the pseudogene TRBV3-2) and TRBJ2-1, with D tentatively TRBD1 (5 bases). The ends were cut back, 0 bases at V and 5 bases at J, with 5 bases in the middle. The CDR3 runs 13 residues. Germline V gives CDR1 LGHDT, CDR2 YNNKEL (reference sequence). CDR3 amino acids: CASSQDRDNEQFF. The CDR3 region has the DNA TGTGCCAGCAGCCAAGACAGGGACAATGAGCAGTTCTTC.

The V call is TRBV18, the J call TRBJ2-2; D could derive from TRBD1 or TRBD2 (5 bases each). The CDR3 contains 15 residues. Germline CDR1 reads KGHSH; CDR2 reads LQKENI. The germline V and J ends were trimmed by 3 bases and 1 base, with 9 bases remaining between them. CDR3 nucleotides: TGTGCCAGCTCACCCGGGACGGGGAACACCGGGGAGCTGTTTTTT. Translated: CASSPGTGNTGELFF.

This clone has a handful of counts. The CDR3 bases are TGTGCCAGCAGTTCCAGTCCGACAGGGAGCTCCTATAATTCACCCCTCCACTTT. It is translated as CASSSSPTGSSYNSPLHF. The chain recombines TRBV28 with TRBJ1-6; TRBD1 aligns across 7 bases. After removal of 4 bases from V and 0 bases from J, the junction contained 9 bases not matched to a gene. CDR1 and CDR2 (germline): MDHEN, SYDVKM. This CDR3 has 18 residues.

The chain has TRBV11-1 and TRBJ2-1; D might be TRBD1 or TRBD2, each matching 6 bases. Germline V gene data show CDR1 as SGHAT and CDR2 as FQDESV (reference sequence). V lost 5 bases and J 7 bases, leaving 21 bases between the germline ends. The length of the CDR3 is 16 residues. The CDR3 DNA reads as TGTGCCAGCAGCGCAACAGGGACTGGGGTATGGAATGAGCAGTTCTTC. This translates into CASSATGTGVWNEQFF.

The chain has TRBV29-1 and TRBJ1-1; D gene unclear. V lost 4 bases, J lost 7 bases, and 10 bases lay in between. CDR3 length: 11 amino acids. Looked up from germline, CDR1 is SQVTM and CDR2 is ANQGSEA. The chain's CDR3 is CSVGRVREAFF. The CDR3 DNA reads TGCAGCGTTGGGAGGGTCCGTGAAGCTTTCTTT.

The chain has TRBV4-3 and TRBJ1-6, with TRBD1 identical over 7 bases. V lost 0 bases, J lost 7 bases, and 3 bases stayed unmatched. The CDR3 runs to 15 residues. CDR1 is LGHNA, CDR2 YSLEER, per germline. Here the CDR3 DNA reads TGCGCCAGCAGCCAAGATAGGACAGGAAATTCACCCCTCCACTTT. This translates into CASSQDRTGNSPLHF.

As to this clone: Other DNA sequences in the same sample also yield this CDR3. The rearrangement joins TRBV4-1 to TRBJ1-2; no clear D. The V gene lost 1 base and the J gene lost 2 bases, with 5 bases spanning the gap. In germline, CDR1 is MGHRA, CDR2 YSYEKL. The CDR3 length is 13 residues. The CDR3 sequence: CASSQVGNYGYTF. CDR3 DNA: TGCGCCAGCAGCCAAGTAGGGAACTATGGCTACACCTTC.

V gene TRBV14 combines with J gene TRBJ1-1, with D tentatively TRBD1 (5 bases). The CDR3 sequence is 16 residues long. V lost 3 bases and J lost 3, with 17 bases in between. CDR1 is SGHDN, CDR2 FVKESK, per germline. The CDR3 loop is CASSQGYVGRHTEAFF. The CDR3 DNA reads as TGTGCCAGCAGCCAGGGGTATGTGGGGCGGCACACTGAAGCTTTCTTT.

This clone was found once. The chain has TRBV6-5 and TRBJ2-7; 9 nucleotides match TRBD1. CDR3 length: 14 residues. Trimming removed 6 bases from V and 3 bases from J; junction bases left unmatched: 6. Germline lookup yields CDR1 MNHEY and CDR2 SVGAGI. This chain's CDR3 is CASRNRGPFYEQYF. The CDR3 region has the DNA TGTGCCAGCAGAAACAGGGGGCCTTTCTACGAGCAGTACTTC.